This T cell receptor beta chain was identified in a study of OX40 agonist ivuxolimab in advanced cancers. The overall study: Cancers in dose escalation were hepatocellular, melanoma, renal cell and head and neck. Males comprised about 84% of the group, whose mean age was approximately 62 years (range about 20 to 79).

Note on this clone: The target antigen is unknown.

Data came from immunoSEQ multiplex PCR; TCRdb stores just in-frame clones and leaves some out. The repertoire holds about 45,000 clones, with 85% to 95% as singletons. Regarding the study as a whole: The study found that CD8+ T cells averaged more expanded clones than CD4+.

The clonotype originates from an adult with an advanced solid tumor such as melanoma, head and neck, liver or kidney cancer. The sequenced sample was CD4+ or CD8+ T cells sorted from blood, obtained in a trial of the OX40 agonist ivuxolimab.

CDR3 nucleotide sequence: TGTGCCAGCAAGAGGGACAGAAATCAAGATACGCAGTATTTT. It yields the protein CASKRDRNQDTQYF. V usage is TRBV6-5 and J usage is TRBJ2-3, with TRBD1 matching over 7 bases. The germline gives CDR1 MNHEY, CDR2 SVGAGI. There are 14 residues in the CDR3. V was clipped by 7 bases and J by 5 bases; unmatched bases: 9.